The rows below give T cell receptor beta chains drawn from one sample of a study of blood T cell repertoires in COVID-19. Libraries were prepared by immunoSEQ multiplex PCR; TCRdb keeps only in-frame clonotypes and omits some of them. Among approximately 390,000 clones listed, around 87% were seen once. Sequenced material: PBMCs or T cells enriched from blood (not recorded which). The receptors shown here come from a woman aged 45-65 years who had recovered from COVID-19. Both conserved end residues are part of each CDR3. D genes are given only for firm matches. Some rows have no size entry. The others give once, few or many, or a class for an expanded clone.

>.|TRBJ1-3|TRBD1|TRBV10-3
TGTGCCATCAGTGAAGGGGGCCTTGGAAACACCATATATTTT
CAISEGGLGNTIYF
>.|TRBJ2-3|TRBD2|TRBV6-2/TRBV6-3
TGTGCCAGCAGCCCACCTAGCGGGGGGGCATTTTTTAAAGAAGATACGCAGTATTTT
CASSPPSGGAFFKEDTQYF
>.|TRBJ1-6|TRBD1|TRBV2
TGTGCCAGTACAGGGGGCTATAATTCACCCCTCCACTTT
CASTGGYNSPLHF
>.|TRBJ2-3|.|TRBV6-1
TGTGCCAGCAGTGAACTGTCGGCAGATACGCAGTATTTT
CASSELSADTQYF
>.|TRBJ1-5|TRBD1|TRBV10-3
TGTGCCATCAGTCCCGACAGGGCCGGGGGCAATCAGCCCCAGCATTTT
CAISPDRAGGNQPQHF
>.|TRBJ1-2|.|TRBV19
TGTGCCAGTAGACGGTTACAGGACTATGGCTACACCTTC
CASRRLQDYGYTF
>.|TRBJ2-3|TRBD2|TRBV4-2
TGTGCCAGCAGCCAAGTCCCTAGCGGGGAACGCACAGATACGCAGTATTTT
CASSQVPSGERTDTQYF
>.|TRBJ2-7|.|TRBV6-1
TGTGCCAGCAGTGAGCGGCTGGTCGAGCAGTACTTC
CASSERLVEQYF
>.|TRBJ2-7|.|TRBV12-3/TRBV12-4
TGTGCCAGCAGTTTGAACGGCTACGAGCAGTACTTC
CASSLNGYEQYF
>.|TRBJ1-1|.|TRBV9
TGTGCCAGCAGCGTAGGTTCCGGGTTTCGGAACATGAACACTGAAGCTTTCTTT
CASSVGSGFRNMNTEAFF
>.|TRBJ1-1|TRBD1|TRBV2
TGTGCCAGCAGTACAATAGACAGGGTGACTGAAGCTTTCTTT
CASSTIDRVTEAFF
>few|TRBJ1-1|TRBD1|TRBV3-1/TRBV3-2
TGTGCCAGCAGCCAAGGTCTACAGGGGCTCACTGAAGCTTTCTTT
CASSQGLQGLTEAFF
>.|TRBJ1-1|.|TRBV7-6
TGTGCCAGCAGCTTAGTCGGGGAGAACACTGAAGCTTTCTTT
CASSLVGENTEAFF
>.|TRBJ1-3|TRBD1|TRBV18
TGTGCCAGCTCACCGGGACAGATCATCTCTGGAAACACCATATATTTT
CASSPGQIISGNTIYF
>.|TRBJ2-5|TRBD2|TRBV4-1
TGCGCCAGCAGCCAAGATACTGGGGGACTAGTAGACTTC
CASSQDTGGLVDF
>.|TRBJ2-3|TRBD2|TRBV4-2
TGTGCCAGCAGCCAAGCTACTAGCGGGGGGATGTATACGCAGTATTTT
CASSQATSGGMYTQYF
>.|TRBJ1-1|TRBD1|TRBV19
TGTGCCAGTAGTAAGAAACCGACAGGGTCTGAAGCTTTCTTT
CASSKKPTGSEAFF
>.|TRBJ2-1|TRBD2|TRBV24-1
TGTGCCACCAGCGCCGGGGTAGCGGGGGGGCTTAATGAGCAGTTCTTC
CATSAGVAGGLNEQFF
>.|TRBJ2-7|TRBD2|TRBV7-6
TGTGCCAGCAGCCTCGGCGGGGGGAGTCCCTACGAGCAGTACTTC
CASSLGGGSPYEQYF
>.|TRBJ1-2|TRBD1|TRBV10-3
TGTGCCATCCTTGGACAGGACCAGGGCTACACCTTC
CAILGQDQGYTF
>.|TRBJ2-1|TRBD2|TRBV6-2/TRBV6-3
TGTGCCAGCAGTCTAGCGGGGGTTTTCAATGAGCAGTTCTTC
CASSLAGVFNEQFF
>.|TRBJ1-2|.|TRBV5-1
TGCGCCAGCAGCTTGAGCAGGGACTATGGCTACACCTTC
CASSLSRDYGYTF
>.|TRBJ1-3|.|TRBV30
TGTGCCTGGAGGCGTCAGGCGGGAAACACCATATATTTT
CAWRRQAGNTIYF
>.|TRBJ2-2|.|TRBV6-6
TGTGCCAGCAGCCCTAATACTGATTACACCGGGGAGCTGTTTTTT
CASSPNTDYTGELFF
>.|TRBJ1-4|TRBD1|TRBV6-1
TGTGCCAGCAGTGAAGCGCGCAGGGGGCTGACTAATGAAAAACTGTTTTTT
CASSEARRGLTNEKLFF
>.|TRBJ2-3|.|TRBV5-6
TGTGCCAGCAGCTTGGCTTCGGGGTTTAGCACAGATACGCAGTATTTT
CASSLASGFSTDTQYF
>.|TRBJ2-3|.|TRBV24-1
TGTGCCACCAGTGTTACAGGCGATAGCACAGATACGCAGTATTTT
CATSVTGDSTDTQYF
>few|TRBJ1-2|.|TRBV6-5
TGTGCCAGCAAAAGGGGTACCTATGGCTACACCTTC
CASKRGTYGYTF
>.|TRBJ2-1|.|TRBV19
TGTGCCAGTACCTTAACAGGCTCCTACAATGAGCAGTTCTTC
CASTLTGSYNEQFF
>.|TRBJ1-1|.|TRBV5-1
TGCGCCAGCAGCTTGGGAGGGTTTTTGGGTGGGACTGAAGCTTTCTTT
CASSLGGFLGGTEAFF
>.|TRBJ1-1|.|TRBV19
TGTGCCAGTAGTGCAGCAGGGGCTACCCACACTGAAGCTTTCTTT
CASSAAGATHTEAFF
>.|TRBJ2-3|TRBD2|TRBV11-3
TGTGCCAGCAGCTTAGGACTAGCGGGGGTCACAGATACGCAGTATTTT
CASSLGLAGVTDTQYF
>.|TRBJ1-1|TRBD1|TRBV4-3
TGCGCCAGCAGCCATGACAGGGGCACTGAAGCTTTCTTT
CASSHDRGTEAFF
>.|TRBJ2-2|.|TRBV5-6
TGTGCCAGCAGCTTAGGCAGGCGACCGACCGGGGAGCTGTTTTTT
CASSLGRRPTGELFF
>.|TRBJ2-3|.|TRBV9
TGTGCCAGCAGCGTAGGCGGGACCGGCACAGATACGCAGTATTTT
CASSVGGTGTDTQYF
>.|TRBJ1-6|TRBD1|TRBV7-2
TGTGCCAGCAGCGCTCGGGGACAGTCAAATTCACCCCTCCACTTT
CASSARGQSNSPLHF
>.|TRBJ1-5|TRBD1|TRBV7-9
TGTGCCAGCAGCTACAGGGGGGGAGATCAGCCCCAGCATTTT
CASSYRGGDQPQHF
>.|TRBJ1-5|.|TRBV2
TGTGCCAGCAGTGAACGGACAGCCAATCAGCCCCAGCATTTT
CASSERTANQPQHF
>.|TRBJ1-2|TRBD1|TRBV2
TGTGCCAGCAGCGCCGGGACAGGGTCCTATGGCTACACCTTC
CASSAGTGSYGYTF
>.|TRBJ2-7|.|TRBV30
TGTGCCACCCGTCGGGGCTACGAGCAGTACTTC
CATRRGYEQYF
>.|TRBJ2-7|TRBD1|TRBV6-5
TGTGCCATAATCGACAGGGTTACCTACGAGCAGTACTTC
CAIIDRVTYEQYF
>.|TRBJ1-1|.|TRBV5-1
TGCGCCAGCAGCTTTGGGGGGTCGGATTCGAACACTGAAGCTTTCTTT
CASSFGGSDSNTEAFF
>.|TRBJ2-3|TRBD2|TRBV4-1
TGCGCCAGCAGCCGAGAGGGACTAGCGGGGGGGATAGATACGCAGTATTTT
CASSREGLAGGIDTQYF
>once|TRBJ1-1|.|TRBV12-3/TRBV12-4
TGTGCCAGCAGTTTAGCGCAGTCCGCTTTCTTT
CASSLAQSAFF
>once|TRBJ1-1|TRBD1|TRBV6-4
TGTGCCAGCAGCGTCGTGCAGGGGGCTCCTGAAGCTTTCTTT
CASSVVQGAPEAFF
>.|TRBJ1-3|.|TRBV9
TGTGCCAGCAGCGTAGCAGGGGATGGAAACACCATATATTTT
CASSVAGDGNTIYF
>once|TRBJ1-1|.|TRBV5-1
TGCGCCAGCAGCCCTGGTGGGCAGGCAAACACTGAAGCTTTCTTT
CASSPGGQANTEAFF
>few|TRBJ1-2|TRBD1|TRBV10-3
TGTGCCATCAGTTCAACTACAGGGGTAGGCTACACCTTC
CAISSTTGVGYTF
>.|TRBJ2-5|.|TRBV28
TGTGCCAGCCGTTCGGTTCAAGAGACCCAGTACTTC
CASRSVQETQYF